The TCR beta chain described here comes from a study of blood T cell repertoires in COVID-19. Study-level background: Donors in the United States, Italy and Spain gave samples during acute or convalescent COVID-19.

Authors' methods: Estimates of nucleated cell counts were drawn from the amplification of reference gene primers. Clones were sequenced by immunoSEQ multiplex PCR, and TCRdb holds only the in-frame ones, with some missing. The V and J calls and the clone size are those of that table, but D and trimming were determined from the DNA. The data contain roughly 200,000 clones, less than 90% of them singletons. Individuals aged about 18 to 89 years were recruited from roughly 23 US areas. Cohort placement rested on clinical history that participants reported themselves. CDR3 length: 18 residues. The V segment lost 2 bases and the J segment 4 bases; nucleotides outside the gene matches: 11. From germline, CDR1 is SGDLS and CDR2 YYNGEE.

The sample taken for sequencing was PBMCs or T cells enriched from blood (not recorded which). This receptor was obtained from a woman aged 30 to 39 who had been exposed to COVID-19. The rearrangement joins TRBV9 to TRBJ2-1; 11 positions agree with TRBD2. In nucleotides, the CDR3 is TGTGCCAGCAGCGTCACCCAGGGGCTAGCGGGGGGATACAATGAGCAGTTCTTC. Translation gives CASSVTQGLAGGYNEQFF. The variable domain in full, with the rest retrieved from reference TRBV9 and TRBJ2-1, is DSGVTQTPKHLITATGQRVTLRCSPRSGDLSVYWYQQSLDQGLQFLIQYYNGEERAKGNILERFSAQQFPDLHSELNLSSLELGDSALYFCASSVTQGLAGGYNEQFFGPGTRLTVL.